The rows below give T cell receptor beta chains drawn from one sample of a study of regulatory T cells in long-lasting Graves disease. TCRdb recomputed calls from the multiplex PCR reads with MiXCR, one row per CDR3 protein. Of some 300,000 distinct CDR3 sequences in the sample, 20% to 25% were seen once. The sample in question was peripheral blood mononuclear cells (PBMCs), obtained when the disease was refractory, from a patient treated with antithyroid drugs. The receptors derive from a female donor with Graves disease. Each CDR3 is given with its conserved first and last residue. D genes are given only for firm matches. Part of the rows lack a size; the others show once, few, many or a class for expanded clones.

d_gene	abundance	v_gene	j_gene	CDR3aa	CDR3nt
-	-	TRBV7-2	TRBJ1-3	CASSFDAHSGNTIYF	TGTGCCAGCAGCTTCGACGCGCACTCTGGAAACACCATATATTTT
-	many	TRBV2	TRBJ2-2	CASRGTATNTGELFF	TGTGCCAGCAGAGGGACCGCGACGAACACCGGGGAGCTGTTTTTT
TRBD1	few	TRBV12-3/TRBV12-4	TRBJ1-1	CASSPPDRVENPFF	TGTGCCAGCAGTCCACCGGACAGGGTGGAGAACCCTTTCTTT
TRBD1	-	TRBV20-1	TRBJ1-4	CSARDREGAWEKLFF	TGCAGTGCTAGAGATCGGGAGGGGGCATGGGAAAAACTGTTTTTT
TRBD1	few	TRBV5-1	TRBJ2-7	CASSAGQGATGEQYF	TGCGCCAGCAGCGCGGGACAGGGGGCGACCGGCGAGCAGTACTTC
-	few	TRBV7-6	TRBJ1-3	CASSKGTDSGNTIYF	TGTGCCAGCAGCAAAGGAACCGACTCTGGAAACACCATATATTTT
-	few	TRBV19	TRBJ1-5	CASSSQGNQPQHF	TGTGCCAGCAGTTCACAGGGTAATCAGCCCCAGCATTTT
-	few	TRBV6-2/TRBV6-3	TRBJ1-4	CASSRTGPHEKLFF	TGTGCCAGCAGCCGCACAGGGCCTCATGAAAAACTGTTTTTT
-	many	TRBV28	TRBJ2-1	CASSLGGNEQFF	TGTGCCAGCAGTTTAGGGGGCAATGAGCAGTTCTTC
TRBD2	-	TRBV6-5	TRBJ2-7	CASSYPHGTSYEQYF	TGTGCCAGCAGTTACCCTCACGGGACTAGCTACGAGCAGTACTTC
-	few	TRBV27	TRBJ1-2	CASSLSPILGGYTF	TGTGCCAGCAGCTTAAGTCCCATCCTGGGCGGCTACACCTTC
-	-	TRBV28	TRBJ2-7	CASSTRSTYEQYF	TGTGCCAGCAGCACCAGGAGTACCTACGAGCAGTACTTC
TRBD2	few	TRBV4-1	TRBJ2-5	CANSQDGTSVETQYF	TGCGCCAACAGCCAAGACGGGACTAGCGTAGAGACCCAGTACTTC
TRBD1	many	TRBV6-5	TRBJ1-5	CASSSMNRGQYNQPQHF	TGTGCCAGCAGTTCCATGAACAGGGGGCAATACAATCAGCCCCAGCATTTT
-	few	TRBV28	TRBJ2-3	CASSWILDSTDTQYF	TGTGCCAGCAGTTGGATACTAGACTCCACAGATACGCAGTATTTT
TRBD2	-	TRBV11-2	TRBJ2-7	CASSPGLASVHEQYF	TGTGCCAGCAGCCCGGGACTAGCGAGTGTACACGAGCAGTACTTC
TRBD1	many	TRBV28	TRBJ2-5	CASSNWDSQYEETQYF	TGTGCCAGCAGTAATTGGGACAGCCAGTATGAAGAGACCCAGTACTTC
-	many	TRBV28	TRBJ2-6	CASSLVGAGANVLTF	TGTGCCAGCAGTTTGGTGGGAGCGGGGGCCAACGTCCTGACTTTC
TRBD1	many	TRBV27	TRBJ1-1	CASSPLYGQGREGNREAFF	TGTGCCAGCAGTCCGCTCTATGGACAGGGCCGCGAAGGAAACCGTGAAGCTTTCTTT
-	-	TRBV18	TRBJ2-7	CASSRSGDEQYF	TGTGCCAGCTCCCGCTCCGGGGACGAGCAGTACTTC
TRBD1	many	TRBV7-9	TRBJ1-4	CASSLGQGLEKLFF	TGTGCCAGCAGCTTAGGACAGGGGCTTGAAAAACTGTTTTTT
-	many	TRBV28	TRBJ2-5	CASSLRVGALGFQETQYF	TGTGCCAGCAGTTTAAGGGTTGGGGCTTTAGGGTTCCAAGAGACCCAGTACTTC
TRBD1	once	TRBV12-3/TRBV12-4	TRBJ1-2	CASSPDDRVYGYTF	TGTGCCAGCAGTCCTGATGACAGGGTCTATGGCTACACCTTC
TRBD1	few	TRBV12-3/TRBV12-4	TRBJ1-1	CASSQPTQGVAFF	TGTGCCAGCAGTCAGCCGACCCAGGGGGTTGCTTTCTTT
-	-	TRBV28	TRBJ2-7	CASTWKSRSSYEQYF	TGTGCCAGCACTTGGAAAAGTCGAAGCTCCTACGAGCAGTACTTC
-	few	TRBV28	TRBJ1-5	CASSLSPKTAYQPQHF	TGTGCCAGCAGTTTATCCCCCAAAACAGCCTATCAGCCCCAGCATTTT
-	once	TRBV29-1	TRBJ1-2	CSVTGTNYGYTF	TGCAGCGTGACAGGTACTAACTATGGCTACACCTTC
-	many	TRBV4-3	TRBJ2-1	CASSQGGLRDQEQFF	TGCGCCAGCAGCCAAGGAGGTTTACGGGATCAGGAGCAGTTCTTC
TRBD2	few	TRBV7-2	TRBJ2-7	CASSLTSGSVYEQYF	TGTGCCAGCAGCTTAACTAGCGGGAGCGTCTACGAGCAGTACTTC
-	many	TRBV7-2	TRBJ2-7	CASSLSSSLGYEQYF	TGTGCCAGCAGCTTAAGTTCTAGCCTGGGATACGAGCAGTACTTC
-	-	TRBV28	TRBJ2-3	CASSLYPGTEGLTDTQYF	TGTGCCAGCAGTTTATACCCCGGGACTGAGGGCCTCACAGATACGCAGTATTTT
-	many	TRBV5-1	TRBJ1-5	CASSLAPGANQPQHF	TGCGCCAGCAGCTTGGCCCCAGGGGCGAATCAGCCCCAGCATTTT
-	many	TRBV12-3/TRBV12-4	TRBJ1-2	CASSLAQGLTWRGYTF	TGTGCCAGCAGTTTAGCGCAGGGGTTGACTTGGCGTGGCTACACCTTC
-	-	TRBV7-2	TRBJ1-3	CASSFPAGKVGNTIYF	TGTGCCAGCAGCTTTCCGGCAGGGAAGGTTGGAAACACCATATATTTT
TRBD2	few	TRBV20-1	TRBJ2-4	CSRGLAGDWDIQYF	TGCAGCAGGGGGCTAGCGGGAGATTGGGACATTCAGTACTTC
TRBD2	few	TRBV14	TRBJ2-5	CASSQDDSGKTQETQYF	TGTGCCAGCAGCCAAGATGATAGCGGGAAGACCCAAGAGACCCAGTACTTC
-	-	TRBV7-3	TRBJ2-1	CASSLSKGVARSEQFF	TGTGCCAGCAGCTTATCGAAAGGGGTCGCAAGGAGCGAGCAGTTCTTC
-	many	TRBV2	TRBJ2-2	CASGTGWELFF	TGTGCCAGCGGGACTGGGTGGGAGCTGTTTTTT
-	many	TRBV5-8	TRBJ2-7	CASSQWGEQYF	TGTGCCAGCAGCCAGTGGGGGGAGCAGTACTTC
-	-	TRBV20-1	TRBJ1-5	CSARESRGQPQHF	TGCAGTGCTAGAGAAAGTAGGGGTCAGCCCCAGCATTTT
-	-	TRBV10-3	TRBJ1-3	CAISDSFPGNTIYF	TGTGCCATCAGTGACTCTTTCCCCGGAAACACCATATATTTT
-	many	TRBV3-1	TRBJ2-7	CASSQREVGQYF	TGTGCCAGCAGCCAAAGGGAGGTAGGGCAGTACTTC
TRBD2	-	TRBV29-1	TRBJ2-7	CSVGSSGRREQYF	TGCAGCGTTGGTTCTAGCGGGAGACGGGAGCAGTACTTC
-	few	TRBV19	TRBJ1-1	CASSIDRIRVEAFF	TGTGCCAGTAGTATAGATCGGATCCGCGTTGAAGCTTTCTTT
-	many	TRBV5-8	TRBJ1-2	CASSLAPGRVFGYTF	TGTGCCAGCAGCTTGGCTCCGGGAAGAGTTTTTGGCTACACCTTC
TRBD2	-	TRBV7-8	TRBJ2-7	CASSLATSGGFDEQYF	TGTGCCAGCAGCTTAGCGACTAGCGGGGGTTTCGACGAGCAGTACTTC
-	-	TRBV15	TRBJ1-4	CATSRDFGGGTQGEKLFF	TGTGCCACCAGCAGAGATTTTGGGGGGGGGACCCAAGGTGAAAAACTGTTTTTT
TRBD1	-	TRBV29-1	TRBJ2-7	CSVAITGASYEQYF	TGCAGCGTTGCTATAACAGGGGCCTCCTACGAGCAGTACTTC
TRBD1	many	TRBV5-6	TRBJ2-2	CASSLVGTGNTGELFF	TGTGCCAGCAGCTTGGTGGGGACAGGGAACACCGGGGAGCTGTTTTTT
TRBD1	-	TRBV6-1	TRBJ2-7	CASRRGQSFYEQYF	TGTGCCAGCAGAAGGGGGCAAAGCTTCTACGAGCAGTACTTC
-	-	TRBV7-2	TRBJ2-1	CASSLLQATYNEQFF	TGTGCCAGCAGCTTACTACAGGCGACCTACAATGAGCAGTTCTTC
-	few	TRBV28	TRBJ1-1	CASSLRSVREGAEAFF	TGTGCCAGCAGTTTAAGAAGTGTTAGGGAGGGCGCTGAAGCTTTCTTT
-	-	TRBV6-1	TRBJ2-2	CAISPPGLGELFF	TGTGCCATCAGCCCCCCAGGGCTCGGGGAGCTGTTTTTT
TRBD1	many	TRBV7-2	TRBJ2-7	CASSRDRGAYEQYF	TGTGCCAGCAGCCGGGACAGGGGAGCGTACGAGCAGTACTTC
-	many	TRBV27	TRBJ2-7	CASSLSGNYEQYF	TGTGCCAGCAGTTTATCGGGCAACTACGAGCAGTACTTC